The 27 T cell receptor beta chains presented below share a single source sample, sequenced in a study of T-cell memory formation after mild COVID-19. MiXCR, applied by TCRdb to the 5' RACE reads, yields one record per CDR3 protein. This table holds some 120,000 distinct CDR3 sequences, around a sixth found once. Source material: PBMCs or a T cell subset sorted from them (not recorded which). Source of these receptors: an adult woman who had mild COVID-19 (a few samples of this study predate the infection). Cell type and time point are not known.

This clonotype appeared a few times. The chain couples TRBV7-2 to TRBJ2-7, with D possibly being TRBD1 (5 bases). The V and J ends lost 8 bases and 0 bases respectively, with 11 bases between them. Per germline, CDR1 SGHTA and CDR2 FQGNSA. This CDR3 comprises 13 residues. CDR3 residues: CASSKGISYEQYF. The DNA for the CDR3 is TGTGCCAGCTCCAAGGGGATCTCCTACGAGCAGTACTTC.

This chain joins TRBV7-2 and TRBJ1-6; D gene ambiguous. V gave up 0 bases and J gave up 5 bases, with 8 bases separating them. This CDR3 spans 15 amino acids. Germline V CDR1 and CDR2: SGHTA, FQGNSA. The DNA for the CDR3 is TGTGCCAGCAGCTTAGCAGGGTATAATAATTCACCCCTCCACTTT. Translation gives CASSLAGYNNSPLHF.

This clonotype has at least ten counts. This chain joins TRBV6-6 and TRBJ1-5, with a possible D match to TRBD1 (6 bases). Trimming stripped 8 bases from V and 5 bases from J, with 13 bases between. The CDR3 contains 13 residues. Germline V lookup: CDR1 MNHNY, CDR2 SVGAGI (reference sequence). The CDR3 sequence is CASDPTGHQPQHF. The CDR3 DNA reads TGTGCCAGCGACCCAACAGGGCATCAGCCCCAGCATTTT.

This clonotype was found once. This chain joins TRBV18 and TRBJ1-1; no clear D gene. Germline V CDR1 and CDR2: KGHSH, LQKENI. There are 16 residues in the CDR3. V dropped 5 bases and J dropped 0 bases, with 16 bases sitting between them. Here the CDR3 reads CASSATKGKLNTEAFF. The CDR3 region has the DNA TGTGCCAGCTCAGCGACTAAGGGAAAATTGAACACTGAAGCTTTCTTT.

The chain carries TRBV29-1 and TRBJ2-2; a weak D match, TRBD1 (6 bases). Germline V gives CDR1 SQVTM, CDR2 ANQGSEA. V shed 5 bases and J shed 2 bases, with 12 bases lying between them. The CDR3 loop spans 14 amino acids. Written as DNA, the CDR3 is TGCAGCGTTCATTCCGGGACAAACACCGGGGAGCTGTTTTTT. Translated: CSVHSGTNTGELFF.

This clonotype was seen only a few times. This chain links TRBV4-3 with TRBJ2-2; 13 nucleotides match TRBD2. The ends lost 2 bases at V and 7 bases at J; junction bases unmatched: 10. Germline CDR1 and CDR2: LGHNA and YSLEER. This CDR3 region has 18 residues. This chain's CDR3 is CASSQPTSGRLRGGELFF. The CDR3 nucleotides read TGCGCCAGCAGCCAACCGACTAGCGGGAGGCTCCGGGGCGGGGAGCTGTTTTTT.

The CDR3 region has the DNA TGTGCCAGCAGCTTCCTCGGGACAGGGATCCACGAGCAGTACTTC. Protein product: CASSFLGTGIHEQYF. The chain combines TRBV7-3 with TRBJ2-7; 9 bases are shared with TRBD1. From germline, CDR1 is SGHTA and CDR2 FQGTGA. V trimming: 3 bases; J trimming: 5 bases; junction bases outside the gene matches: 8. This CDR3 has 15 residues.

This clonotype was picked up one time. The rearrangement links TRBV11-2 to TRBJ2-3; weak D call: TRBD1 (6 bases). The length of the CDR3 is 16 residues. The V gene lost 1 base and the J gene lost 1 base, with 12 bases spanning the gap. Germline-derived CDR1 and CDR2 are SGHAT and FQNNGV. The CDR3 is CASSLAGGRGTDTQYF. Written as DNA, the CDR3 is TGTGCCAGCAGCTTAGCTGGGGGCAGGGGCACAGATACGCAGTATTTT.

This clonotype was counted ten times or more. The V and J genes are TRBV20-1 and TRBJ2-5; D gene uncertain. CDR3 length: 12 amino acids. CDR1 is DFQATT and CDR2 is SNEGSKA in the germline V gene (reference sequence). V was trimmed by 3 bases and J by 7 bases, leaving 12 bases between them. This CDR3 reads CSARGSAVTQYF. Written as DNA, the CDR3 is TGCAGTGCTAGGGGGTCCGCCGTGACCCAGTACTTC.

This clonotype was counted ten times or more. This sequence joins TRBV7-3 and TRBJ2-1, with 7 bases lining up with TRBD1. CDR3 length: 15 residues. After removal of 1 base from V and 9 bases from J, the junction contained 9 bases not matched to a gene. CDR1 and CDR2 (germline): SGHTA, FQGTGA. This CDR3 is CASSLSVQGIGEQFF. The CDR3 DNA sequence: TGTGCCAGCAGCTTAAGCGTACAGGGGATCGGTGAGCAGTTCTTC. The variable domain in full, with the rest retrieved from reference TRBV7-3 and TRBJ2-1, is GAGVSQTPSNKVTEKGKYVELRCDPISGHTALYWYRQSLGQGPEFLIYFQGTGAADDSGLPNDRFFAVRPEGSVSTLKIQRTERGDSAVYLCASSLSVQGIGEQFFGPGTRLTVL.

This chain links TRBV15 with TRBJ2-5; D remains ambiguous. V dropped 1 base and J dropped 0 bases, with 12 bases sitting between them. CDR3 length: 16 residues. The V gene's germline CDR1 is LNHNV and CDR2 YYDKDF (reference sequence). The CDR3 DNA sequence: TGTGCCACCAGCAGAGCCCGACACCGAAACCAAGAGACCCAGTACTTC. Protein: CATSRARHRNQETQYF.

This clonotype was seen just once. This chain's CDR3 is CASSSRRALPSTYEQYF. DNA for the CDR3: TGTGCCAGCAGCTCCAGGAGGGCCCTCCCGAGCACCTACGAGCAGTACTTC. The chain employs TRBV13 and TRBJ2-7; D is possibly TRBD2 (6 bases). Germline values: CDR1 PRHDT, CDR2 FYEKMQ (reference sequence). CDR3 size: 17 residues. Deletions cut 4 bases from V and 2 bases from J, with 21 bases between.

As concerns this clonotype: The CDR3 end shows no conserved phenylalanine or tryptophan, and so a read error is likely. This chain connects TRBV12-5 to TRBJ2-1; no definite D call. Germline-derived CDR1 and CDR2 are LGHNT and FRNRAP. Between the trimmed V and J ends, which lost 1 base and 0 bases, there was a span of 7 bases. CDR3 size: 15 residues. CDR3 amino acids: CASGLGISSYNEQFS. The CDR3 nucleotides read TGTGCTAGTGGTTTGGGGATTAGCTCCTACAATGAGCAGTTCTCC.

The chain carries TRBV6-5 and TRBJ2-3; 11 nucleotides agree with TRBD2. The CDR3 runs 17 residues. J gave up 0 bases and V 6 bases, and 8 bases lay outside the gene matches. Germline CDR1 MNHEY, CDR2 SVGAGI. In DNA form, the CDR3 reads TGTGCCAGCAGAGAGGGACTAGCGGTCACTAGCACAGATACGCAGTATTTT. Translation gives CASREGLAVTSTDTQYF.

The rearrangement uses TRBV2 and TRBJ1-6, with unresolved D. V gave up 6 bases and J gave up 7 bases, with 10 bases separating them. Germline V gene sequence: CDR1 SNHLY, CDR2 FYNNEI. The CDR3 loop spans 13 amino acids. The CDR3 DNA is TGTGCCAGCAGCCGGATCCTCAATTCACCCCTCCACTTT. It translates to CASSRILNSPLHF.

The V call is TRBV3-1, the J call TRBJ2-1; D ambiguous. From germline, CDR1 is LGHDT and CDR2 YNNKEL (reference sequence). Trimming removed 0 bases at V and 4 bases at J, with 10 bases between. The CDR3 runs to 15 residues. Written as DNA, the CDR3 is TGTGCCAGCAGCCAAGAACGGACCCTTTACAATGAGCAGTTCTTC. Amino acids: CASSQERTLYNEQFF.

The V and J genes are TRBV6-1 and TRBJ2-6; TRBD2 might be the D (5 bases). V gave up 7 bases and J gave up 0 bases, with 13 bases separating them. This CDR3 spans 16 amino acids. The V gene's germline CDR1 is MNHNS and CDR2 SASEGT. CDR3 residues: CASKEDLSSGANVLTF. The CDR3 bases are TGTGCCAGCAAGGAGGACCTGAGCTCTGGGGCCAACGTCCTGACTTTC.

In its sample, this clonotype was seen a few times. The chain's CDR3 is CASSPPGTGYLEQYF. The CDR3 nucleotides are TGCGCCAGCAGCCCGCCCGGGACAGGGTACTTGGAGCAGTACTTC. The chain employs TRBV5-1 and TRBJ2-7; 9 bases are a match to TRBD1. Trimming at V came to 4 bases and at J to 7 bases, leaving 12 bases not matched to a gene. Germline V CDR1 and CDR2: SGHRS, YFSETQ. The length of the CDR3 is 15 residues.

This clonotype has more than one count but fewer than ten. V gene TRBV15 combines with J gene TRBJ2-3; D is undetermined. V dropped 0 bases and J dropped 1 base, with 8 bases sitting between them. Per germline, CDR1 LNHNV and CDR2 YYDKDF (reference sequence). The CDR3 has 15 amino acids. CDR3 in DNA: TGTGCCACCAGCAGAGAAGTGGCCCGCACAGATACGCAGTATTTT. It yields the protein CATSREVARTDTQYF.

This clonotype was seen only a few times. The rearrangement uses TRBV4-3 and TRBJ2-3; 9 bases fit TRBD2. This CDR3 contains 18 residues. Trimming took 4 bases from V and 2 from J; bases not matched to a gene: 13. Looked up from germline, CDR1 is LGHNA and CDR2 is YSLEER. The CDR3 sequence is CASSRGRAQVLNTDTQYF. As DNA, the CDR3 is TGCGCCAGCAGCCGCGGGAGGGCTCAAGTTCTAAACACAGATACGCAGTATTTT.

This clonotype has just a few counts. The chain links TRBV7-9 to TRBJ2-7; the D gene is possibly TRBD2 (5 bases). V lost 4 bases and J lost 1, with 11 bases in between. Germline V gives CDR1 SEHNR, CDR2 FQNEAQ (reference sequence). The CDR3 consists of 14 residues. The CDR3 is CASSSAVASYEQYF. Written as DNA, the CDR3 is TGTGCCAGCAGCTCAGCGGTCGCTTCCTACGAGCAGTACTTC.

This clonotype was counted only a few times. V is TRBV27 and J is TRBJ2-3, with 9 bases lining up with TRBD1. CDR3 length: 15 residues. CDR1 and CDR2 from the germline V gene are MNHEY and SMNVEV (reference sequence). The trim removed 5 bases at V and 4 bases at J, leaving 7 bases unmatched. This chain's CDR3 is CASSPRDRAADTQYF. The DNA for the CDR3 is TGTGCCAGCAGTCCCCGGGACAGGGCTGCAGATACGCAGTATTTT.

The chain has TRBV12-3 or TRBV12-4 and TRBJ2-1; maybe TRBD2 (6 bases). V lost 7 bases and J lost 0, with 13 bases in between. The CDR3 has 15 amino acids. Here the CDR3 DNA reads TGTGCCAGCACCCCCCGGGGGAGCTCCTACAATGAGCAGTTCTTC. Protein product: CASTPRGSSYNEQFF.

The rearrangement links TRBV7-6 to TRBJ2-1; D perhaps matches TRBD1 (5 bases). V was cut by 1 base and J by 5 bases, with 15 bases left in between. The germline V gene has CDR1 SGHVS and CDR2 FNYEAQ. The CDR3 is 16 amino acids. In DNA, the CDR3 is TGTGCCAGCAGCTTAGGTCGGACAAGACTTAACAATGAGCAGTTCTTC. Translating gives CASSLGRTRLNNEQFF.

The J gene is TRBJ2-4, the V gene TRBV30; perhaps TRBD1 as D (9 bases). V gave up 2 bases and J gave up 4 bases, with 24 bases separating them. The CDR3 runs 18 residues. Germline lookup yields CDR1 GTSNPN and CDR2 SVGIG (reference sequence). Written as DNA, the CDR3 is TGTGCCTGGAGTAGGGACAGGGTTACCGGGACTAGAAAAAACATTCAGTACTTC. It yields the protein CAWSRDRVTGTRKNIQYF.

This clonotype was recorded a few times. The V and J genes are TRBV18 and TRBJ1-2, with 7 bases fitting TRBD1. From germline, CDR1 is KGHSH and CDR2 LQKENI. V lost 0 bases and J lost 4; bases outside the gene matches: 8. This CDR3 is 16 amino acids long. CDR3 sequence reads: CASSPPKDNRGYGYTF. CDR3 DNA: TGTGCCAGCTCACCACCAAAGGATAACAGGGGCTATGGCTACACCTTC.

The rearrangement links TRBV5-1 to TRBJ1-4; D might be TRBD1 (5 bases). CDR3 length equals 13 residues. V lost 6 bases to trimming and J lost 8 bases, with 14 bases between them. Germline CDR1 and CDR2: SGHRS and YFSETQ. The CDR3 DNA sequence: TGCGCCAGCAACCGGGACGGTGGCGAAAAACTGTTTTTT. Residues: CASNRDGGEKLFF.